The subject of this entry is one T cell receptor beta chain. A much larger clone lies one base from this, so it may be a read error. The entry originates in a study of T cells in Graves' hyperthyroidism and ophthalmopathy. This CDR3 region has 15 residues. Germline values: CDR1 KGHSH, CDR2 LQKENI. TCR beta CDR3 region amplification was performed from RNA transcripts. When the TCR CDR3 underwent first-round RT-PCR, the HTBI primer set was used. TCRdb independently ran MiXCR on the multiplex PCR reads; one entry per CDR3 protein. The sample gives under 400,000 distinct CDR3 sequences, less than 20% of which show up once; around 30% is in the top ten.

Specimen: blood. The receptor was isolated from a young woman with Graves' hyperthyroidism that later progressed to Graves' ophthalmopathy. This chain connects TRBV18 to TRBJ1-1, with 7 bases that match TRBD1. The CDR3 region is CASSPRDSQKSEVFF. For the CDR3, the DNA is TGTGCCAGCTCACCCAGGGACAGCCAGAAATCTGAAGTTTTCTTT. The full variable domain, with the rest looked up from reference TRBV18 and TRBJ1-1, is NAGVMQNPRHLVRRRGQEARLRCSPMKGHSHVYWYRQLPEEGLKFMVYLQKENIIDESGMPKERFSAEFPKEGPSILRIQQVVRGDSAAYFCASSPRDSQKSEVFFGQGTRLTVV.